This T cell receptor (beta chain) comes out of a study of beta chain features in type 1 diabetes. Study at large: Patient and healthy donor groups were alike in age, gender and cell yields. Study-wide results and caveats: In these data, an HLA type influence on TCRB rearrangement remained unresolved. Individuals with type 1 diabetes displayed fewer insertions and more deletions at VDJ junctions.

The isolated RNA, all of it, was reverse transcribed, so expressed TCRB transcripts were what got sequenced. TCRdb's copy holds only in-frame clones and misses some; the assay was immunoSEQ multiplex PCR. The sample lists about 360,000 clones, roughly 13% occurring once. This clone showed up just a few times. What it binds is unknown. The CDR3 is made up of 14 amino acids. Looked up from germline, CDR1 is KGHSH and CDR2 is LQKENI. The germline V and J ends were trimmed by 0 bases and 2 bases, with 6 bases remaining between them. The V gene is TRBV18, the J gene TRBJ2-3; D is unclear. The sequence was obtained from a man aged 18 to 35 in good health. Sequencing was carried out using naive CD4+ T cells from blood. CDR3 sequence reads: CASSPPRFTDTQYF. As DNA, the CDR3 is TGTGCCAGCTCACCACCGCGGTTCACAGATACGCAGTATTTT. Full variable domain (remainder filled in from reference TRBV18 and TRBJ2-3): NAGVMQNPRHLVRRRGQEARLRCSPMKGHSHVYWYRQLPEEGLKFMVYLQKENIIDESGMPKERFSAEFPKEGPSILRIQQVVRGDSAAYFCASSPPRFTDTQYFGPGTRLTVL.